This T cell receptor (beta chain) was obtained from a study of cytomegalovirus exposure and HLA in healthy donors. 60 Vbeta and 13 Jbeta primers were used in PCR. Profiled with immunoSEQ multiplex PCR; TCRdb holds only in-frame clones, not every one. Seen here are fewer than 65,000 clones, 77% observed once, and the top ten hold approximately 3.3%. Germline values: CDR1 SGHDT, CDR2 YYEEEE. The CDR3 is 13 amino acids. Trimming removed 0 bases at V and 5 bases at J, with 8 bases between. The source of this sequence is a woman in her forties in good health and CMV-seropositive. Specimen: PBMCs. The chain carries TRBV5-6 and TRBJ2-5, with D uncertain. The DNA for the CDR3 is TGTGCCAGCAGCTTGGGACCCGGGGAGACCCAGTACTTC. Its protein product is CASSLGPGETQYF.